This entry lists 18 T cell receptor beta chains sequenced from one sample in a study of cytomegalovirus exposure and HLA in healthy donors. 13 Jbeta primers and 60 Vbeta primers were used for the PCR. Repertoires were generated with immunoSEQ multiplex PCR, while TCRdb's copy carries only in-frame clones and drops some. The table records over 100,000 clones, 10% of them present only once. Sequencing was done on a sample of PBMCs. The receptors come from a middle-aged man in good health and CMV-seropositive.

This clone was detected a few times. The chain couples TRBV5-6 to TRBJ2-7, with no clear D. The germline V gene encodes CDR1 SGHDT and CDR2 YYEEEE. Trimming removed 1 base from V and 7 bases from J, with 15 bases in between. The CDR3 is made up of 14 amino acids. As DNA, the CDR3 is TGTGCCAGCAGCTTGAAAGAGGAGTTTAGTGAGCAGTACTTC. The encoded protein is CASSLKEEFSEQYF.

This clone was counted a few times. This chain links TRBV5-1 with TRBJ2-3; D may be TRBD2 (6 bases). Germline V gene sequence: CDR1 SGHRS, CDR2 YFSETQ. V was clipped by 0 bases and J by 2 bases, with 16 bases between them. The CDR3 totals 17 residues. In DNA, the CDR3 is TGCGCCAGCAGCTTGGACCTCCTCCGGAGGGCCACAGATACGCAGTATTTT. Protein product: CASSLDLLRRATDTQYF.

The chain couples TRBV2 to TRBJ2-2, with 12 bases aligning to TRBD2. CDR1 SNHLY and CDR2 FYNNEI come from the germline V gene. Trimming at V came to 6 bases and at J to 2 bases, leaving 4 bases not matched to a gene. CDR3 length: 16 residues. The CDR3 protein is CASRRLAGDNTGELFF. DNA for the CDR3: TGTGCCAGCAGGAGACTAGCGGGAGACAACACCGGGGAGCTGTTTTTT.

This clone was recorded a few times. The rearrangement links TRBV6-1 to TRBJ2-1, with TRBD2 matching 7 bases. V lost 3 bases and J lost 3; bases outside the gene matches: 14. The V gene's germline CDR1 is MNHNS and CDR2 SASEGT. The CDR3 consists of 18 residues. The CDR3 DNA sequence: TGTGCCAGCAGTGAGCGAGCTAGAGGACCGGGGGGCTACAATGAGCAGTTCTTC. Translation: CASSERARGPGGYNEQFF.

This clone was picked up a small number of times. Germline is not matched at one junction end, which may reflect a read error. The genes are TRBV7-2 and TRBJ2-2; 7 nucleotides align to TRBD2. There are 15 residues in the CDR3. Germline CDR1 is SGHTA and CDR2 is FQGNSA. The chain's CDR3 is CASSPGGGNTGELLF. Here the CDR3 DNA reads TGTGCCAGCAGCCCGGGAGGCGGGAACACCGGGGAGCTGCTTTTT.

The V call is TRBV6-6, the J call TRBJ1-5, with TRBD1 identical over 9 bases. The CDR3 is made up of 15 amino acids. Germline CDR1 is MNHNY and CDR2 is SVGAGI (reference sequence). V shed 6 bases and J 5 bases; nucleotides not matched to a gene: 8. The CDR3 loop reads CASRTGTGIHQPQHF. The CDR3 nucleotides are TGTGCCAGCAGAACCGGGACAGGGATTCATCAGCCCCAGCATTTT.

The chain employs TRBV9 and TRBJ2-7; 10 nucleotides agree with TRBD1. The trim removed 2 bases at V and 3 bases at J, leaving 5 bases unmatched. Germline V lookup: CDR1 SGDLS, CDR2 YYNGEE. The CDR3 covers 15 residues. The CDR3 DNA follows: TGTGCCAGCAGCGTGGGGGACAGGGGTGGCTACGAGCAGTACTTC. Amino acid sequence: CASSVGDRGGYEQYF.

V is TRBV5-5 and J is TRBJ1-1; 12 bases line up with TRBD1. The CDR3 has 13 amino acids. V gave up 4 bases and J gave up 11 bases; unmatched junction bases: 6. Germline CDR1 reads SGHKS; CDR2 reads YYEKEE (reference sequence). DNA of the CDR3: TGTGCCAGCAGCCGCCGGGACAGGGGGCCGGCTTTCTTT. Translated: CASSRRDRGPAFF. Filled out from reference TRBV5-5 and TRBJ1-1, the complete variable domain reads DAGVTQSPTHLIKTRGQQVTLRCSPISGHKSVSWYQQVLGQGPQFIFQYYEKEERGRGNFPDRFSARQFPNYSSELNVNALLLGDSALYLCASSRRDRGPAFFGQGTRLTVV.

The chain couples TRBV7-8 to TRBJ1-3; weak D call: TRBD1 (6 bases). Trimming pared 5 bases from V and 2 bases from J, leaving 10 bases between. The CDR3 loop spans 14 amino acids. In germline, CDR1 is SGHVS, CDR2 FQNEAQ. The CDR3 coding sequence is TGTGCCAGCAGCCGACAGGTGACTGGAAACACCATATATTTT. It codes for CASSRQVTGNTIYF.

This clone was seen only a few times. This sequence joins TRBV6-1 and TRBJ2-7; perhaps TRBD1 as D (6 bases). From germline, CDR1 is MNHNS and CDR2 SASEGT. The CDR3 loop spans 13 amino acids. V was cut by 6 bases and J by 0 bases, with 9 bases left in between. The CDR3: CASRKTGSYEQYF. CDR3 coding DNA: TGTGCCAGCAGAAAGACAGGCTCCTACGAGCAGTACTTC.

V usage is TRBV13 and J usage is TRBJ1-2; no definite D call. V was clipped by 0 bases and J by 8 bases, with 7 bases between them. This CDR3 spans 12 amino acids. Germline V gives CDR1 PRHDT, CDR2 FYEKMQ (reference sequence). The CDR3 here is CASSLGRRGYTF. The DNA for the CDR3 is TGTGCCAGCAGCTTAGGCCGGAGGGGCTACACCTTC.

This chain links TRBV28 with TRBJ1-5; 7 positions match TRBD1. The CDR3 spans 15 residues. The ends lost 5 bases at V and 2 bases at J; junction bases unmatched: 6. Germline V lookup: CDR1 MDHEN, CDR2 SYDVKM. The CDR3 DNA reads as TGTGCCAGCAGTACCGGGACAGTAGGCAATCAGCCCCAGCATTTT. It encodes CASSTGTVGNQPQHF.

The chain uses TRBV5-4 and TRBJ1-1, with D maybe TRBD1 (6 bases). Deletions cut 0 bases from V and 5 bases from J, with 17 bases between. The germline V gene has CDR1 SGHNT and CDR2 YYREEE (reference sequence). The CDR3 contains 16 residues. CDR3: CASSLGRGGISTEAFF. The CDR3 region has the DNA TGTGCCAGCAGCTTGGGCAGAGGGGGAATATCAACTGAAGCTTTCTTT.

This chain uses TRBV12-5 with TRBJ2-7; weak D call: TRBD2 (6 bases). The V end was cut by 0 bases, the J end by 2 bases, with 14 bases between. The CDR3 consists of 16 residues. Germline V CDR1 and CDR2: LGHNT, FRNRAP. CDR3 coding DNA: TGTGCTAGTGGTTTGGTACCCGGGACTGTTCCCTACGAGCAGTACTTC. Translating it yields CASGLVPGTVPYEQYF.

The rearrangement joins TRBV9 to TRBJ1-2; TRBD1 matches at 7 bases. J lost 4 bases, V lost 7 bases, and 7 bases had no gene match. The CDR3 is 13 amino acids. Germline V gene lookup returns CDR1 SGDLS and CDR2 YYNGEE. This chain's CDR3 is CASARGTAYGYTF. The DNA of the CDR3 is TGTGCCAGCGCCCGGGGGACAGCCTATGGCTACACCTTC.

The V call is TRBV6-6, the J call TRBJ1-1; D unclear. CDR3 length: 15 residues. With 0 bases removed from V and 4 bases from J, the gap between germline ends came to 12 bases. Germline assignment: CDR1 MNHNY and CDR2 SVGAGI (reference sequence). This chain's CDR3 is CASSYSGGEGTEAFF. DNA of the CDR3: TGTGCCAGCAGTTACTCCGGTGGGGAGGGCACTGAAGCTTTCTTT.

This clone was picked up a small number of times. V usage is TRBV28 and J usage is TRBJ1-5, with 8 bases lining up with TRBD1. Looked up from germline, CDR1 is MDHEN and CDR2 is SYDVKM. The V segment lost 5 bases and the J segment 3 bases; nucleotides outside the gene matches: 9. This CDR3 spans 16 amino acids. The CDR3 DNA is TGTGCCAGCAGTCCCCAGGGGGCCCTACCCAATCAGCCCCAGCATTTT. As protein: CASSPQGALPNQPQHF.

The rearrangement links TRBV2 to TRBJ1-2, with TRBD1 matching over 9 bases. The germline V gene has CDR1 SNHLY and CDR2 FYNNEI. This CDR3 has 15 residues. Trimming took 3 bases from V and 4 from J; bases not matched to a gene: 6. The CDR3 loop is CASSDDRGGSYGYTF. The CDR3 nucleotides read TGTGCCAGCAGTGATGACAGGGGGGGCTCCTATGGCTACACCTTC.